This note documents a single TCR beta chain sequence. The antigen is unknown. Method: immunoSEQ multiplex PCR; TCRdb's copy keeps in-frame clones and lacks some. The sample contains about 2 million clones, about 95% of which appear only once. The sample comes from a study of shared clonotypes between healthy human individuals. Study conclusions and caveats: Researchers found naive subsets generally carried larger estimated richness than memory subsets.

In the naive CD8 group, cells lacked CD45RO and were positively selected for CCR7, so terminally differentiated effector memory CD45RA+ cells were left out. Germline V gene lookup returns CDR1 SNHLY and CDR2 FYNNEI. The V and J ends lost 2 bases and 0 bases respectively, with 8 bases between them. The CDR3 runs 15 residues. Sequenced: naive CD8+ T cells sorted from blood. This sequence originates from a young man in good health. This rearrangement joins TRBV2 to TRBJ2-1; TRBD2 is a possible D gene (6 bases). The CDR3 coding sequence is TGTGCCAGCAGTGAACCCGGGAGCTCCTACAATGAGCAGTTCTTC. Its translation: CASSEPGSSYNEQFF.